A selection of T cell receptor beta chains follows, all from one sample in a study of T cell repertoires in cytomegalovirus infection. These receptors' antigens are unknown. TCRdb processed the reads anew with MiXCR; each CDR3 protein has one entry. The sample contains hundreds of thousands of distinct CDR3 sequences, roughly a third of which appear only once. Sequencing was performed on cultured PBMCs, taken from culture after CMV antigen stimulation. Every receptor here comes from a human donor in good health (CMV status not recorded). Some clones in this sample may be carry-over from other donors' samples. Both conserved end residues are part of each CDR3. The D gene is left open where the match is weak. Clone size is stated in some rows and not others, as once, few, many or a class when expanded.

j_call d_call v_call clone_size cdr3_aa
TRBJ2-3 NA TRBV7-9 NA CASSRRDTQYF
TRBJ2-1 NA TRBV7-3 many CASSGYYNEQFF
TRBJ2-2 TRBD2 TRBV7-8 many CASSLPRGSGRANTGELFF
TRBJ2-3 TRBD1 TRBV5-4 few CASEPGQGNADTQYF
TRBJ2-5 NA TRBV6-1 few CASRAPGDQETQYF
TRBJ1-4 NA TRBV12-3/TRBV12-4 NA CASRLGGLGEKLFF
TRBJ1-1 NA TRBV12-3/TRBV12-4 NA CASSSPRTLNTEAFF
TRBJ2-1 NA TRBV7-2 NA CASSLDGNAYNEQFF
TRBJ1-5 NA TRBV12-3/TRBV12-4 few CASSSYYPGRDQPQHF
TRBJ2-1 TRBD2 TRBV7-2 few CASSPRSGRLNNEQFF
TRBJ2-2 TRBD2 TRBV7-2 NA CASPRLGLAGTGELFF
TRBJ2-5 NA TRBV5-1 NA CVSSSTGIGEETQYF
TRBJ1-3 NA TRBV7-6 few CASSSWVSLNSGNTIYF
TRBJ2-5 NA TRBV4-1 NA CASGALVQETQYF
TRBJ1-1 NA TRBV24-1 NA CATSPGGVITEAFF
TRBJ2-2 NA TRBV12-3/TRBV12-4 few CASSSDRTTGELFF
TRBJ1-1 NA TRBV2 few CASSGNENTEAFF
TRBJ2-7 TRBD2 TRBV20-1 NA CSARLAGRHEQYF
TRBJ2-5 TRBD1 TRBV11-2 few CASSQRTGGRGKQETQYF
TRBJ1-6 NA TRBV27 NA CASSLVVQGRGNSPLHF
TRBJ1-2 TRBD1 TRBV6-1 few CASSEATGTGWHLSF
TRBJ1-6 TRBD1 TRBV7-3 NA CASSPGQGTSPLHF
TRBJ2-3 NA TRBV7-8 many CASNQGGGAGWDTQYF
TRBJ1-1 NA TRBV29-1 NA CSVVRGGNTEAFF
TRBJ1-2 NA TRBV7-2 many CASSLGGRDYGYTF
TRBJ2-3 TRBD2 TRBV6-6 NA CASSYSIAGGPTDTQYF
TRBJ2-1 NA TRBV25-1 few CASSEYWGSSYNEQFF
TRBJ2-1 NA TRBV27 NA CASSLLLSGDQFF
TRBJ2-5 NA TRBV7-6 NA CASSYGTDQETQYF
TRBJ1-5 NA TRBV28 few CASSPGSRLPQHF
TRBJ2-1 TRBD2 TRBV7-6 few CASSSGTRPYNEQFF
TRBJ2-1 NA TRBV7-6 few CASSPTGFNGEQFF
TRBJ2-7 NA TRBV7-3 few CASSLTDTYEQYF
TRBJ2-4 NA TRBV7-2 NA CASSFGLGLAKNIQYF
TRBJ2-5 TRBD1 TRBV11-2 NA CASSLDLGQGFGETQYF
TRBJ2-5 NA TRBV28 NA CASSSSYRETQYF
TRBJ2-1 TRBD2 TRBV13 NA CASRWKGAGVSYNEQFF
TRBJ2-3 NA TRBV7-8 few CASSLMAGKTDTQYF
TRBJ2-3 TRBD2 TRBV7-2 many CASLVESGRTDTQYF
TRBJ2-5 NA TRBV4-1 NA CASSQGNSQVYQETQYF
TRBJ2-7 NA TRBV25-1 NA CASSKFSGPSYEQYF
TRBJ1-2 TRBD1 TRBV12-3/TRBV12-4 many CASSVPRPGQGAIGGYYGYTF
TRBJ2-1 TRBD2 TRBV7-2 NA CASSFGWRESFVNEQFF
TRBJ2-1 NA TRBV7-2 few CASSINGGNSYNEQFF
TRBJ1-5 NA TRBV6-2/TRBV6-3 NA CASSYSEGLSGQPQHF
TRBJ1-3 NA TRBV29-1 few CSGRESGNTIYF
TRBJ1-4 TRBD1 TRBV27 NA CATRPGTGIIRKGKLFF